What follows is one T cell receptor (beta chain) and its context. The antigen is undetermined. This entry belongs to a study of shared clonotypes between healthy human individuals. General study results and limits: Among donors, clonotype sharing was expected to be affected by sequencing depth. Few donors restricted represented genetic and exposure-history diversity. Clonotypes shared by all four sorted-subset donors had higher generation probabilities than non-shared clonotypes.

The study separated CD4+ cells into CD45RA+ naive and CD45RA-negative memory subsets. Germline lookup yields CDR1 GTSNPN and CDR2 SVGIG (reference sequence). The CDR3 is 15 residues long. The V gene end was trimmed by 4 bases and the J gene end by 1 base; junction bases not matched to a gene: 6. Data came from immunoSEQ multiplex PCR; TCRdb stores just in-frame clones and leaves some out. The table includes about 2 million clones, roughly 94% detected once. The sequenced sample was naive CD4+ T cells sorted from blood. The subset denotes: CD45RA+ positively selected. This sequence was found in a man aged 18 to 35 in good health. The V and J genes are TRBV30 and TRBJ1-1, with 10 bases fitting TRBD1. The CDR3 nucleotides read TGTGCCTGGAATCCGGGACAGGGGACGAACACTGAAGCTTTCTTT. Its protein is CAWNPGQGTNTEAFF.